This T cell receptor (beta chain) is from a study of blood T cell repertoires in COVID-19. Turning to the study itself: From T cells, B-cell-depleted T cells, or PBMCs came the material, which was cDNA or gDNA.

The CDR3 runs to 17 residues. V was cut by 1 base and J by 4 bases, with 18 bases left in between. Germline loops: CDR1 SGHTS, CDR2 YDEGEE. Original analysis: Cell counts per sample came from amplifying reference gene primers. Some clones are missing from TCRdb's copy, which holds only in-frame ones; the method was immunoSEQ multiplex PCR. D and trimming come from the DNA, and the V and J calls and clone size come from that table. The sample has more than 300,000 clones, over 80% seen once. The material sequenced was peripheral blood. The rearrangement links TRBV5-8 to TRBJ1-5; TRBD1 might be the D (6 bases). The clonotype originates from a woman aged 45-59 years with COVID-19, enrolled during active disease. Here the CDR3 reads CASSLWDTNPRNQPQHF. In nucleotides, the CDR3 is TGTGCCAGCAGCTTGTGGGACACCAACCCTAGGAATCAGCCCCAGCATTTT.